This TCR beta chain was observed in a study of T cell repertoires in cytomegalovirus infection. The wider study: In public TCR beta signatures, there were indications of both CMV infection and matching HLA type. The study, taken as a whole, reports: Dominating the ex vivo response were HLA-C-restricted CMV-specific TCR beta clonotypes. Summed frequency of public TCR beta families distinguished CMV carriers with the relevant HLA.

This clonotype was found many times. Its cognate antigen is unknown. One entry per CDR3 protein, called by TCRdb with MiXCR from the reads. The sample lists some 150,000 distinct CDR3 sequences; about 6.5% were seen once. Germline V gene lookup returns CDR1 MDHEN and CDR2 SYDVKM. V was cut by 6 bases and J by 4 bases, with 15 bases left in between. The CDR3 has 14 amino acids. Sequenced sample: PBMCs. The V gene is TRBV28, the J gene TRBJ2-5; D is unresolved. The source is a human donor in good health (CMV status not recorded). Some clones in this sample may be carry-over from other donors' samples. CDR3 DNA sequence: TGTGCCAGCAGCCCCCAAGGTGTTCGAGAGACCCAGTACTTC. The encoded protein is CASSPQGVRETQYF.